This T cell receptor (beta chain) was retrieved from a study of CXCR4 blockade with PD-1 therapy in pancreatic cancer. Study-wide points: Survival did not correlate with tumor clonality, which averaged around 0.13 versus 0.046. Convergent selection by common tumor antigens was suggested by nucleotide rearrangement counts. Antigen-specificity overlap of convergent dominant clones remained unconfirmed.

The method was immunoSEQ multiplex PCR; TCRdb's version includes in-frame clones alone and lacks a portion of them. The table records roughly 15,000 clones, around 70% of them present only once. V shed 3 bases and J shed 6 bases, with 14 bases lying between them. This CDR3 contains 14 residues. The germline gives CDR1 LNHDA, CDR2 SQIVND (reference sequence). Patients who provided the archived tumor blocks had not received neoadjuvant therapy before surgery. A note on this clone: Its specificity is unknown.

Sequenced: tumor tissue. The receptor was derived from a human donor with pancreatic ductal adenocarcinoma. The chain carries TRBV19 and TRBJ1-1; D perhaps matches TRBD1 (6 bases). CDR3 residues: CASSINRVFAEAFF. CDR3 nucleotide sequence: TGTGCCAGTAGTATCAACAGGGTCTTTGCTGAAGCTTTCTTT.